The 27 T cell receptor beta chains in this list originate from one sample, sequenced in a study of shared clonotypes between healthy human individuals. The method was immunoSEQ multiplex PCR; TCRdb's version includes in-frame clones alone and lacks a portion of them. The sample holds about 710,000 clones, over 55% seen once. Sequencing used memory CD4+ T cells sorted from blood. Subset noted: CD45RA-negative fraction. These receptors all stem from a woman aged 25 to 39 in good health.

The chain links TRBV5-1 to TRBJ1-1, with 7 bases identical to TRBD1. Germline trimming cut 2 bases from V and 5 bases from J; bases unmatched to any gene: 3. CDR3 length equals 13 residues. CDR1 SGHRS and CDR2 YFSETQ come from the germline V gene. CDR3 sequence (DNA): TGCGCCAGCAGCTTCTACAGGGGAACTGAAGCTTTCTTT. It specifies CASSFYRGTEAFF.

V gene TRBV18 combines with J gene TRBJ2-7, with D perhaps matching TRBD1 (6 bases). The CDR3 loop spans 15 amino acids. CDR1 KGHSH and CDR2 LQKENI come from the germline V gene. V gave up 3 bases and J gave up 0 bases, with 12 bases separating them. CDR3 DNA sequence: TGTGCCAGCTCACCTCGTCGGGACACCTCCTACGAGCAGTACTTC. Translation gives CASSPRRDTSYEQYF.

The V gene is TRBV2, the J gene TRBJ1-2; D not certain. The germline CDR1 and CDR2 sequences are SNHLY and FYNNEI. Trimming pared 4 bases from V and 1 base from J, leaving 7 bases between. The CDR3 is 13 residues long. CDR3 sequence: CASSGGYNYGYTF. CDR3 sequence (DNA): TGTGCCAGCAGTGGAGGATATAACTATGGCTACACCTTC.

The V call is TRBV11-2, the J call TRBJ2-4; a weak D match, TRBD1 (7 bases). Trimming shortened V by 5 bases and J by 4 bases, and 15 bases separated the two germline ends. This CDR3 is 15 amino acids long. Germline V gene sequence: CDR1 SGHAT, CDR2 FQNNGV. The CDR3 DNA is TGTGCCAGCAGCCGCGGGACAGTGCCTAAAAACATTCAGTACTTC. Protein product: CASSRGTVPKNIQYF.

The V call is TRBV7-9, the J call TRBJ2-1; D not resolved. The germline V gene encodes CDR1 SEHNR and CDR2 FQNEAQ (reference sequence). V shed 4 bases and J shed 9 bases, with 16 bases lying between them. CDR3 length: 14 residues. The CDR3 is CASSSPLSYLEQFF. The CDR3 nucleotides read TGTGCCAGCAGCTCACCTTTAAGTTATCTTGAGCAGTTCTTC.

This chain uses TRBV29-1 with TRBJ2-4; tentatively, D is TRBD2 (5 bases). Trimming removed 1 base from V and 1 base from J, with 5 bases in between. This CDR3 comprises 13 residues. Germline V lookup: CDR1 SQVTM, CDR2 ANQGSEA. Here the CDR3 reads CSVEGRAKNIQYF. DNA for the CDR3: TGCAGCGTTGAAGGGAGGGCCAAAAACATTCAGTACTTC.

The chain joins TRBV28 to TRBJ2-7, with TRBD1 as a possible D gene (6 bases). CDR1 MDHEN and CDR2 SYDVKM come from the germline V gene. The CDR3 contains 13 residues. Trimming stripped 2 bases from V and 7 bases from J, with 12 bases between. For the CDR3, the DNA is TGTGCCAGCAGTTTAGGGACACGCGGGGAGCAGTACTTC. Protein sequence: CASSLGTRGEQYF.

The rearrangement uses TRBV5-6 and TRBJ2-1, with a possible D match to TRBD2 (5 bases). The germline V gene has CDR1 SGHDT and CDR2 YYEEEE. The CDR3 contains 16 residues. The V end was cut by 4 bases, the J end by 0 bases, with 14 bases between. The CDR3, as DNA: TGTGCCAGCAGCGTACCGGGATCGCCCTCCTACAATGAGCAGTTCTTC. It specifies CASSVPGSPSYNEQFF.

The genes are TRBV5-1 and TRBJ2-2; D is ambiguous. CDR3 length: 15 residues. Per germline, CDR1 SGHRS and CDR2 YFSETQ. Trimming shortened V by 1 base and J by 4 bases, and 11 bases separated the two germline ends. The CDR3 sequence is CASSLNAEITGELFF. CDR3 nucleotides: TGCGCCAGCAGCTTGAACGCGGAAATCACCGGGGAGCTGTTTTTT.

This clone was counted once. The chain uses TRBV19 and TRBJ2-3, with 12 nucleotides matching TRBD2. Germline loops: CDR1 LNHDA, CDR2 SQIVND (reference sequence). After removal of 5 bases from V and 6 bases from J, the junction contained 9 bases not matched to a gene. This CDR3 is 16 amino acids long. The CDR3 region is CASSGGLAGKRDTQYF. The CDR3 DNA reads as TGTGCCAGTAGTGGCGGACTAGCGGGGAAAAGGGATACGCAGTATTTT.

This clone was found a few times. This chain uses TRBV6-1 with TRBJ1-4; weak D call: TRBD1 (6 bases). This CDR3 has 13 amino acids. Per the germline V gene, CDR1 is MNHNS and CDR2 is SASEGT. V was cut by 5 bases and J by 7 bases, with 11 bases left in between. The CDR3 sequence: CASSSKGGEKLFF. The CDR3, as DNA: TGTGCCAGCAGTTCAAAGGGGGGTGAAAAACTGTTTTTT.

The rearrangement joins TRBV10-3 to TRBJ2-1; perhaps TRBD2 as D (6 bases). Trimming stripped 7 bases from V and 4 bases from J, with 17 bases between. Germline loops: CDR1 ENHRY, CDR2 SYGVKD. The CDR3 has 15 residues. In DNA form, the CDR3 reads TGTGCCATCAAAACAGGCGGGAACCCGTACAATGAGCAGTTCTTC. Protein product: CAIKTGGNPYNEQFF.

Turning to this clone: Other DNA sequences in the same sample also yield this CDR3. The chain joins TRBV5-1 to TRBJ2-3; D may correspond to TRBD1 or TRBD2 (5 bases each). The CDR3 consists of 15 residues. V was shortened by 0 bases and J by 0 bases, with 8 bases between the two germline ends. Germline-derived CDR1 and CDR2 are SGHRS and YFSETQ. CDR3 nucleotide sequence: TGCGCCAGCAGCTTGGTTGGGGGAAGCACAGATACGCAGTATTTT. It codes for CASSLVGGSTDTQYF. The full variable domain, its missing parts supplied by reference TRBV5-1 and TRBJ2-3, is KAGVTQTPRYLIKTRGQQVTLSCSPISGHRSVSWYQQTPGQGLQFLFEYFSETQRNKGNFPGRFSGRQFSNSRSEMNVSTLELGDSALYLCASSLVGGSTDTQYFGPGTRLTVL.

The chain links TRBV15 to TRBJ2-7, with D possibly being TRBD1 or TRBD2 (6 bases each). This CDR3 spans 13 amino acids. CDR1 and CDR2 (germline): LNHNV, YYDKDF (reference sequence). With 5 bases removed from V and 3 bases from J, the gap between germline ends came to 11 bases. CDR3 loop: CATSRKGGYEQYF. The CDR3 DNA sequence: TGTGCCACCAGCCGAAAGGGGGGCTACGAGCAGTACTTC.

This clone has just a few counts. This rearrangement joins TRBV29-1 to TRBJ2-1, with 7 bases that match TRBD1. Germline V gene sequence: CDR1 SQVTM, CDR2 ANQGSEA. The trim removed 6 bases at V and 6 bases at J, leaving 8 bases unmatched. The CDR3 length is 13 residues. Written as DNA, the CDR3 is TGCAGCGTAGGCACGACAGGGATCAATGAGCAGTTCTTC. Translated, it gives CSVGTTGINEQFF.

This sequence joins TRBV6-1 and TRBJ1-5; D gene uncertain. In germline, CDR1 is MNHNS, CDR2 SASEGT. The CDR3 runs 14 residues. Trimming left V 4 bases short and J 2 bases short, with 9 bases between. The CDR3 DNA reads TGTGCCAGCAGTGGTCCAGGCGGCAATCAGCCCCAGCATTTT. This sequence encodes CASSGPGGNQPQHF.

J is TRBJ2-1 and V is TRBV5-6, with 9 bases matching TRBD2. This CDR3 spans 15 amino acids. The V and J ends lost 4 bases and 4 bases, in that order; junction bases with no gene match: 6. Germline V gene sequence: CDR1 SGHDT, CDR2 YYEEEE. The CDR3 is CASSHGLATYNEQFF. In nucleotides, the CDR3 is TGTGCCAGCAGCCACGGACTAGCGACTTACAATGAGCAGTTCTTC.

The rearrangement links TRBV27 to TRBJ2-2, with TRBD2 matching over 10 bases. Per germline, CDR1 MNHEY and CDR2 SMNVEV (reference sequence). CDR3 size: 13 residues. The J segment lost 10 bases and the V segment lost 6 bases, leaving 5 bases of the junction unmatched. Here the CDR3 reads CASSLAGVVELFF. CDR3 sequence (DNA): TGTGCCAGCAGCCTAGCGGGAGTGGTGGAGCTGTTTTTT.

This clone was recorded a few times. V gene TRBV30 combines with J gene TRBJ1-5; 10 bases are shared with TRBD1. Trimming cost V 0 bases and J 7 bases; bases outside gene matches: 6. The CDR3 runs 15 residues. Germline CDR1 is GTSNPN and CDR2 is SVGIG (reference sequence). The CDR3 region is CAWSVGTGEGQPQHF. The CDR3 DNA reads TGTGCCTGGAGTGTAGGGACAGGGGAAGGGCAGCCCCAGCATTTT.

The V call is TRBV27, the J call TRBJ2-7; D assignment may be TRBD1 or TRBD2 (5 bases each). V lost 3 bases and J lost 4, with 13 bases in between. The CDR3 contains 14 residues. Germline-derived CDR1 and CDR2 are MNHEY and SMNVEV (reference sequence). Here the CDR3 reads CASSFNEGPYEQYF. CDR3 sequence (DNA): TGTGCCAGCAGTTTTAACGAGGGGCCGTACGAGCAGTACTTC.

This clone is a singleton in its sample. The chain joins TRBV6-6 to TRBJ1-1; no clear D gene. The V gene lost 0 bases and the J gene lost 9 bases, with 17 bases spanning the gap. The CDR3 is 15 residues long. Germline V CDR1 and CDR2: MNHNY, SVGAGI (reference sequence). The CDR3 coding sequence is TGTGCCAGCAGTTACTCAAGTTCCGAGAGGGCCCAAGCTTTCTTT. Protein: CASSYSSSERAQAFF.

Many counts were recorded for this clone. This sequence joins TRBV6-4 and TRBJ1-1; unclear D gene. Trimming left V 5 bases short and J 0 bases short, with 7 bases between. The CDR3 is made up of 13 amino acids. CDR1 and CDR2 from the germline V gene are MRHNA and SNTAGT. CDR3 sequence: CASSSRVNTEAFF. CDR3 DNA sequence: TGTGCCAGCAGTTCTAGGGTGAACACTGAAGCTTTCTTT.

This clone was detected only a few times. The rearrangement links TRBV9 to TRBJ2-1; the match to TRBD2 covers 15 bases. The V segment lost 2 bases and the J segment 2 bases; nucleotides outside the gene matches: 11. This CDR3 is built from 20 residues. CDR1 and CDR2 from the germline V gene are SGDLS and YYNGEE. This chain's CDR3 is CASSVDHRTSGRGTYNEQFF. CDR3 in DNA: TGTGCCAGCAGCGTGGACCACCGGACTAGCGGGAGGGGGACCTACAATGAGCAGTTCTTC.

The genes are TRBV2 and TRBJ2-3, with 11 positions matching TRBD2. This CDR3 contains 16 residues. CDR1 SNHLY and CDR2 FYNNEI come from the germline V gene. The junction had 6 bases not matched to a gene; V was cut back by 4 bases and J by 3 bases. CDR3 sequence (DNA): TGTGCCAGCAGTGGAGGCGCTAGCGGGAGGACAGATACGCAGTATTTT. This codes for CASSGGASGRTDTQYF.

This chain links TRBV18 with TRBJ2-1; a possible D gene is TRBD2 (6 bases). Germline V gene sequence: CDR1 KGHSH, CDR2 LQKENI. The CDR3 spans 16 residues. Trimming cost V 2 bases and J 9 bases, with 20 bases left between them. The CDR3 spells CASSPTLGLANPEQFF. The DNA for the CDR3 is TGTGCCAGCTCACCAACCCTTGGGCTAGCGAACCCTGAGCAGTTCTTC.

The V call is TRBV4-1, the J call TRBJ2-1, with 10 nucleotides matching TRBD2. CDR1 and CDR2 (germline): MGHRA, YSYEKL. J was trimmed by 0 bases and V by 0 bases; bases with no gene match: 5. This CDR3 spans 18 amino acids. CDR3: CASSQEGTSVSSYNEQFF. CDR3 DNA: TGCGCCAGCAGCCAAGAGGGGACTAGCGTCAGCTCCTACAATGAGCAGTTCTTC.

The chain recombines TRBV6-5 with TRBJ2-1, with 7 nucleotides matching TRBD2. This CDR3 comprises 15 residues. Trimming cost V 5 bases and J 5 bases; bases outside gene matches: 9. CDR1 and CDR2 (germline): MNHEY, SVGAGI. Here the CDR3 reads CASSHTSGVNNEQFF. The CDR3 DNA is TGTGCCAGCAGTCATACAAGCGGGGTGAACAATGAGCAGTTCTTC.